This T cell receptor beta chain came from a study of control samples from healthy donors and cancer patients. The table came from immunoSEQ multiplex PCR; TCRdb's copy has only in-frame clones and leaves some out. Here the sample spans 65,000 to 95,000 clones, 89% being singletons. The CDR3 loop spans 15 amino acids. V shed 3 bases, J shed 4 bases, and the junction held 9 bases outside the gene matches. CDR1 and CDR2 (germline): KGHSH, LQKENI. The sequencing input was blood. This chain uses TRBV18 with TRBJ2-7, with TRBD2 matching 7 bases. The sequence was collected from a man over 45 in good health. CDR3 amino acids: CASSPGGGGIYEQYF. CDR3 DNA sequence: TGTGCCAGCTCACCTGGCGGGGGAGGCATTTACGAGCAGTACTTC.